Each of the 8 T cell receptor beta chains below was sequenced from the same sample in a study of blood T cell repertoires in COVID-19. Repertoires were generated with immunoSEQ multiplex PCR, while TCRdb's copy carries only in-frame clones and drops some. The table lists 120,000 or so clones, roughly 85% of them singletons. Sequences were obtained from peripheral blood. These receptors were collected from a man aged 40-55 years with acute or convalescent COVID-19.

This clone was observed a few times. The V call is TRBV20-1, the J call TRBJ1-6; 9 nucleotides match TRBD1. This CDR3 region has 14 residues. The V gene's germline CDR1 is DFQATT and CDR2 SNEGSKA (reference sequence). V dropped 3 bases and J dropped 9; count of bases not matched to a gene: 6. Here the CDR3 reads CSASTGQGISPLHF. CDR3 nucleotide sequence: TGCAGTGCTAGTACGGGACAGGGCATTTCACCCCTCCACTTT.

This chain connects TRBV11-2 to TRBJ1-1; D perhaps matches TRBD1 (5 bases). The germline CDR1 and CDR2 sequences are SGHAT and FQNNGV. The CDR3 totals 14 residues. With 1 base removed from V and 4 bases from J, the gap between germline ends came to 10 bases. The CDR3 sequence: CASSLVRVGTEAFF. The DNA for the CDR3 is TGTGCCAGCAGCTTAGTCAGGGTGGGCACTGAAGCTTTCTTT. The complete variable domain, with remaining parts taken from reference TRBV11-2 and TRBJ1-1, reads EAGVAQSPRYKIIEKRQSVAFWCNPISGHATLYWYQQILGQGPKLLIQFQNNGVVDDSQLPKDRFSAERLKGVDSTLKIQPAKLEDSAVYLCASSLVRVGTEAFFGQGTRLTVV.

V gene TRBV10-3 combines with J gene TRBJ2-1, with D tentatively TRBD1 (8 bases). The V and J ends lost 8 bases and 2 bases respectively, with 16 bases between them. Germline lookup yields CDR1 ENHRY and CDR2 SYGVKD. This CDR3 spans 15 amino acids. DNA for the CDR3: TGTGCCATCTCAATACAGGGGGGGCCCTACAATGAGCAGTTCTTC. As protein: CAISIQGGPYNEQFF.

The V gene is TRBV27, the J gene TRBJ2-1; D call uncertain. Trimming left V 2 bases short and J 0 bases short, with 8 bases between. The length of the CDR3 is 15 residues. Per germline, CDR1 MNHEY and CDR2 SMNVEV (reference sequence). The CDR3 here is CASSLTPTSYNEQFF. CDR3 sequence (DNA): TGTGCCAGCAGTTTAACACCCACCTCCTACAATGAGCAGTTCTTC.

The chain employs TRBV6-5 and TRBJ2-7, with 11 bases that match TRBD1. Per the germline V gene, CDR1 is MNHEY and CDR2 is SVGAGI. This CDR3 has 15 amino acids. Trimming cost V 7 bases and J 4 bases; bases outside gene matches: 9. The CDR3 nucleotides are TGTGCCAGCATCGTTGGGACAGGGGGGTTTTACGAGCAGTACTTC. Protein sequence: CASIVGTGGFYEQYF.

The J gene is TRBJ2-3, the V gene TRBV25-1; the D is unclear. V was cut by 7 bases and J by 5 bases, with 7 bases left in between. The CDR3 contains 11 residues. CDR1 is MGHDK, CDR2 SYGVNS, per germline. The CDR3 loop is CASTLIDTQYF. As DNA, the CDR3 is TGTGCCAGCACCCTAATAGATACGCAGTATTTT.

This clone was detected a few times. V is TRBV20-1 and J is TRBJ2-7; TRBD2 might be the D (5 bases). CDR3 size: 10 residues. The germline V gene encodes CDR1 DFQATT and CDR2 SNEGSKA (reference sequence). V was cut by 5 bases and J by 6 bases, with 8 bases left in between. The CDR3 is CSAFGLEQYF. In DNA, the CDR3 is TGCAGTGCTTTCGGACTCGAGCAGTACTTC.

The V and J genes are TRBV9 and TRBJ2-1, with 15 bases that match TRBD2. Germline CDR1 reads SGDLS; CDR2 reads YYNGEE. V gave up 4 bases and J gave up 6 bases; unmatched junction bases: 8. The CDR3 spans 17 residues. CDR3 protein: CASSLGLAGGGGNEQFF. The CDR3 DNA follows: TGTGCCAGCAGCCTGGGACTAGCGGGAGGAGGAGGCAATGAGCAGTTCTTC.